The rows below give T cell receptor beta chains drawn from one sample of a study of cytomegalovirus exposure and HLA in healthy donors. Clones were sequenced by immunoSEQ multiplex PCR, and TCRdb holds only the in-frame ones, with some missing. The sample carries about 190,000 clones, roughly 76% recorded once. Sequenced sample: PBMCs. The receptor set was obtained from a woman in her 30s in good health and CMV-seropositive. Each CDR3 is given with its conserved first and last residue. D genes are given only for firm matches. Size values are once, few and many counts, or a class for expanded clones, and some rows have none.

J | length | V | size | D | DNA | CDR3
TRBJ1-5 | 16 | TRBV21-1 | . | . | TGTGCCAGCAGCAAAGGTTGGACAGGGAGCAATCAGCCCCAGCATTTT | CASSKGWTGSNQPQHF
TRBJ1-2 | 14 | TRBV21-1 | . | . | TGTGCCAGCAGCAAAAGGCCGCGGGGTGATGGCTACACCTTC | CASSKRPRGDGYTF
TRBJ2-7 | 16 | TRBV15 | . | TRBD2 | TGTGCCACCAGCAGGGGTACTAGCGGGGGGTCCAACGAGCAGTACTTC | CATSRGTSGGSNEQYF
TRBJ2-1 | 15 | TRBV18 | . | . | TGTGCCAGCTCACTCCCGGGAGTATCCTTCAATGAGCAGTTCTTC | CASSLPGVSFNEQFF
TRBJ1-5 | 15 | TRBV19 | . | . | TGTGCCAGTAGACCAGGGCCCTATAGCAATCAGCCCCAGCATTTT | CASRPGPYSNQPQHF
TRBJ1-5 | 10 | TRBV20-1 | . | . | TGCAGTGCGGGAGAACAGCCCCAGCATTTT | CSAGEQPQHF
TRBJ2-7 | 13 | TRBV4-2 | . | . | TGTGCCAGCAGCCAAGAGGGCCCCTACGAGCAGTACTTC | CASSQEGPYEQYF
TRBJ2-3 | 15 | TRBV5-4 | . | TRBD2 | TGTGCCAGCAGCCTCTCCGGGACTAGAGAAGATACGCAGTATTTT | CASSLSGTREDTQYF
TRBJ1-1 | 12 | TRBV19 | . | . | TGTGCCAGTATGCAGGGAAGAACTGAAGCTTTCTTT | CASMQGRTEAFF
TRBJ2-3 | 13 | TRBV6-1 | . | . | TGTGCCAGCAGTCCCCCCGGCACAGATACGCAGTATTTT | CASSPPGTDTQYF
TRBJ1-4 | 15 | TRBV11-2 | . | TRBD1 | TGTGCCAGCAGCTTAGTTGGGACAGGGCATGAAAAACTGTTTTTT | CASSLVGTGHEKLFF
TRBJ2-3 | 14 | TRBV9 | . | TRBD2 | TGTGCCTCCAAGCGGGGGCATAGCACAGATACGCAGTATTTT | CASKRGHSTDTQYF
TRBJ1-1 | 13 | TRBV5-5 | . | . | TGTGCCAGCAGCCTTCAGGGGTCCGGTGAAGCTTTCTTT | CASSLQGSGEAFF
TRBJ2-7 | 14 | TRBV28 | . | . | TGTGCCAGCGGGAAAGGGGGAGTCTACTACGAGCAGTACTTC | CASGKGGVYYEQYF
TRBJ1-1 | 14 | TRBV6-1 | . | TRBD1 | TGTGCCAGCAGTCAGGGGGGACTGAACACTGAAGCTTTCTTT | CASSQGGLNTEAFF
TRBJ2-1 | 18 | TRBV7-3 | . | TRBD2 | TGTGCCAGCAGCCGCCTAGGGACTAGCGGGAGGCAGATCAATGAGCAGTTCTTC | CASSRLGTSGRQINEQFF
TRBJ1-2 | 14 | TRBV14 | . | TRBD1 | TGTGCCAGCAGCCTATCCGGGACAGGGTATGGCTACACCTTC | CASSLSGTGYGYTF
TRBJ1-6 | 16 | TRBV5-1 | . | TRBD1 | TGCGCCAGCAGCTTGGTCGGGACAGGTTATAATTCACCCCTCCACTTT | CASSLVGTGYNSPLHF
TRBJ2-7 | 13 | TRBV28 | . | TRBD1 | TGTGCCAGCAGCAGAACAGGGGCCTACGAGCAGTACTTC | CASSRTGAYEQYF
TRBJ1-2 | 14 | TRBV5-4 | . | . | TGTGCCAGCAGCCAGGACTTAGCTAACTATGGCTACACCTTC | CASSQDLANYGYTF
TRBJ1-4 | 15 | TRBV4-2 | . | . | TGTGCCAGCAGCCAAAAGGCAGGGCCTAATGAAAAACTGTTTTTT | CASSQKAGPNEKLFF
TRBJ2-1 | 16 | TRBV5-1 | . | TRBD2 | TGCGCCAGCAGCCCGACTAGCGCGAGCCTTTACAATGAGCAGTTCTTC | CASSPTSASLYNEQFF
TRBJ2-7 | 15 | TRBV4-1 | . | TRBD2 | TGCGCCAGCAGCCAAGGACTAGCGGCCGCCTACGAGCAGTACTTC | CASSQGLAAAYEQYF
TRBJ2-7 | 13 | TRBV5-1 | . | TRBD1 | TGCGCCAGCAGTAGGACAGGGGCCTACGAGCAGTACTTC | CASSRTGAYEQYF
TRBJ2-1 | 15 | TRBV7-9 | . | TRBD2 | TGTGCCAGCAGCCCGGGACTAGCGGTTTACAATGAGCAGTTCTTC | CASSPGLAVYNEQFF
TRBJ2-4 | 15 | TRBV28 | . | TRBD2 | TGTGCCAGCAGGAGGACTAGCGGGAGGGTACACATTCAGTACTTC | CASRRTSGRVHIQYF
TRBJ2-7 | 14 | TRBV5-1 | . | . | TGCGCCAGCAGCTTCGGGGGACAGTACTACGAGCAGTACTTC | CASSFGGQYYEQYF
TRBJ2-7 | 15 | TRBV6-6 | . | . | TGTGCCAGCAGGGTGGGGCAGGGTTTACTCAACGAGCAGTACTTC | CASRVGQGLLNEQYF
TRBJ2-1 | 15 | TRBV6-1 | . | . | TGTGCCAGCAGTGAGGGAGGACTGGGGCGCAATGAGCAGTTCTTC | CASSEGGLGRNEQFF
TRBJ1-2 | 13 | TRBV14 | once | . | TGTGCCAGCAGCCAAGAGCAGGGTTTCGGCTACACCTTC | CASSQEQGFGYTF
TRBJ2-1 | 13 | TRBV7-3 | . | TRBD2 | TGTGCCAGCAGCCGGGACTACTACAATGAGCAGTTCTTC | CASSRDYYNEQFF
TRBJ2-5 | 15 | TRBV29-1 | . | TRBD2 | TGCAGCGCCTCTCCGGGCGGGAGGGCCTATGAGACCCAGTACTTC | CSASPGGRAYETQYF
TRBJ1-2 | 18 | TRBV7-2 | once | TRBD1 | TGTGCCAGCAGCCAGAGGAACAGGGGATTTCCAGCTAACTATGGCTACACCTTC | CASSQRNRGFPANYGYTF
TRBJ1-1 | 15 | TRBV6-6 | . | . | TGTGCCAGCAGTTCCCAGGGGCACACGAACACTGAAGCTTTCTTT | CASSSQGHTNTEAFF
TRBJ2-1 | 15 | TRBV25-1 | . | . | TGTGCCAGCAGTGAATGGCGGGGTTCCTACAATGAGCAGTTCTTC | CASSEWRGSYNEQFF
TRBJ2-2 | 15 | TRBV5-1 | . | TRBD2 | TGCGCCAGCAGCTTTCTCTCGGGGGGGACCGGGGAGCTGTTTTTT | CASSFLSGGTGELFF
TRBJ1-5 | 14 | TRBV6-6 | . | . | TGTGCCAGCAGTCGTCCCGGGACATTTCAGCCCCAGCATTTT | CASSRPGTFQPQHF
TRBJ2-1 | 18 | TRBV7-2 | . | . | TGTGCCAGCAGCCAATCCCCGGGAAGCGGGTCATGGTACAATGAGCAGTTCTTC | CASSQSPGSGSWYNEQFF
TRBJ1-3 | 14 | TRBV7-9 | few | TRBD1 | TGTGCCAGTGAGACAGGGAGTCGCGGAAACACCATATATTTT | CASETGSRGNTIYF
TRBJ1-3 | 14 | TRBV5-6 | . | . | TGTGCCAGCAGCCTACCGGGTGCTGGAAACACCATATATTTT | CASSLPGAGNTIYF